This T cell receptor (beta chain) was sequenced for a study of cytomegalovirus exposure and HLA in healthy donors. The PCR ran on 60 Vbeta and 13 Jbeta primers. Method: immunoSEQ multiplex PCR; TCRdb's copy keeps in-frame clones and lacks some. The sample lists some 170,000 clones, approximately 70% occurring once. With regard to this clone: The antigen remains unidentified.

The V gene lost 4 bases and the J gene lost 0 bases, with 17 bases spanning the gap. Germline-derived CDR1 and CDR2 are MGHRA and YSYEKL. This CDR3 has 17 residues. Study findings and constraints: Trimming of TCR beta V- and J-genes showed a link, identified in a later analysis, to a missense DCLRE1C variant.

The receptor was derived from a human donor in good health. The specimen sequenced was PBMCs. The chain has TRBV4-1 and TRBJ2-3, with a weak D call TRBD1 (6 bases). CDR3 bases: TGCGCCAGCAGCCTTGACAGGATTCGATCTAGCACAGATACGCAGTATTTT. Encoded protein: CASSLDRIRSSTDTQYF.